Below, 10 T cell receptor beta chains from the same sample are listed, as sequenced in a study of CD8 T cells in ankylosing spondylitis. TCRdb itself ran the 5' RACE reads through MiXCR, one entry per CDR3 protein. Of 200,000 or so distinct CDR3 sequences listed, approximately 18% are singletons. Sequencing was done on a sample of blood, either unsorted or a sorted T cell fraction (not recorded which). The receptors come from a male donor between 10 and 30 years old with ankylosing spondylitis or in good health (not recorded which).

The rearrangement joins TRBV20-1 to TRBJ1-5; D is ambiguous. CDR3 length: 12 amino acids. Germline V gene sequence: CDR1 DFQATT, CDR2 SNEGSKA (reference sequence). V gave up 3 bases and J gave up 7 bases, with 10 bases separating them. The CDR3 is CSASRPGQPQHF. The CDR3 bases are TGCAGTGCTAGTCGGCCGGGGCAGCCCCAGCATTTT.

This clonotype came up many times. The V gene is TRBV20-1, the J gene TRBJ2-5; TRBD1 is a possible D gene (7 bases). V was pared by 1 base and J by 0 bases, with 18 bases between. The V gene's germline CDR1 is DFQATT and CDR2 SNEGSKA (reference sequence). The CDR3 contains 17 residues. CDR3 region: CSARGAGGQTNQETQYF. The CDR3 nucleotides are TGCAGTGCTAGAGGGGCAGGGGGGCAGACGAACCAAGAGACCCAGTACTTC.

With regard to this clonotype: Being one base from a much bigger clone, this may be a read error. The rearrangement joins TRBV5-1 to TRBJ2-5; a weak D match, TRBD1 (7 bases). Germline CDR1 SGHRS, CDR2 YFSETQ. The CDR3 runs 14 residues. The CDR3 coding sequence is TGCTCCAGCAGCTTGGCGGGACAGCAAGAGACCCAGTACTTC. This gives the protein CSSSLAGQQETQYF.

This clonotype was detected ten times or more. V usage is TRBV27 and J usage is TRBJ2-5; D remains ambiguous. Germline lookup yields CDR1 MNHEY and CDR2 SMNVEV (reference sequence). V was pared by 5 bases and J by 0 bases, with 16 bases between. The CDR3 is 16 amino acids. CDR3 bases: TGTGCCAGCAGTCCACCCCCTGGACCAAACCAAGAGACCCAGTACTTC. This gives the protein CASSPPPGPNQETQYF.

The chain recombines TRBV5-4 with TRBJ1-2, with D possibly TRBD1 on 6 matching bases. This CDR3 has 14 amino acids. Germline-derived CDR1 and CDR2 are SGHNT and YYREEE (reference sequence). V gave up 0 bases and J gave up 4 bases, with 10 bases separating them. The CDR3 bases are TGTGCCAGCAGCTTGGCTCAGGGGACCTATGGCTACACCTTC. It is translated as CASSLAQGTYGYTF.

This clonotype was detected a few times. This CDR3 reads CATSRDLDRRGYTF. The CDR3 DNA sequence: TGTGCCACCAGCAGAGATTTGGACAGGCGCGGCTACACCTTC. The chain carries TRBV15 and TRBJ1-2; 7 positions match TRBD1. Looked up from germline, CDR1 is LNHNV and CDR2 is YYDKDF (reference sequence). The CDR3 covers 14 residues. Trimming removed 0 bases from V and 8 bases from J; junction bases left unmatched: 6. Supplemented by reference TRBV15 and TRBJ1-2, the full variable domain reads DAMVIQNPRYQVTQFGKPVTLSCSQTLNHNVMYWYQQKSSQAPKLLFHYYDKDFNNEADTPDNFQSRRPNTSFCFLDIRSPGLGDTAMYLCATSRDLDRRGYTFGSGTRLTVV.

Only one count was recorded for this clonotype. The chain joins TRBV3-1 to TRBJ2-5; 7 bases fit TRBD1. CDR3 length equals 14 residues. Looked up from germline, CDR1 is LGHDT and CDR2 is YNNKEL (reference sequence). Unmatched junction bases numbered 4, after V lost 3 bases and J lost 3 bases. The CDR3 nucleotides read TGTGCCAGCAGCCACAGAGGGGGCGAAGAGACCCAGTACTTC. Translation gives CASSHRGGEETQYF.

This clonotype appeared many times. CDR3 sequence (DNA): TGCAGCGTTGTATTCGATAGTACGAATGAAAAACTGTTTTTT. Protein: CSVVFDSTNEKLFF. The gene calls are TRBV29-1 and TRBJ1-4; D is ambiguous. Germline lookup yields CDR1 SQVTM and CDR2 ANQGSEA. Trimming pared 4 bases from V and 5 bases from J, leaving 14 bases between. CDR3 length equals 14 residues.

The chain links TRBV4-1 to TRBJ2-5; D is perhaps TRBD2 (5 bases). V lost 3 bases, J lost 5 bases, and 16 bases lay in between. The length of the CDR3 is 15 residues. Germline CDR1 and CDR2: MGHRA and YSYEKL. The CDR3 DNA sequence: TGCGCCAGCAGCCAGGGTGGCCTCGGGATGGAGACCCAGTACTTC. Translating it yields CASSQGGLGMETQYF.

This clonotype has only a few counts. V is TRBV10-2 and J is TRBJ1-1; D perhaps matches TRBD1 (5 bases). The CDR3 sequence is 14 residues long. CDR1 is WSHSY and CDR2 is SAAADI in the germline V gene. The V end lost 0 bases, the J end lost 7 bases, and 12 bases lay between the germline ends. The CDR3 region has the DNA TGCGCCAGCAGTGAGTCCGCCGACCAGGGTGAAGCTTTCTTT. This sequence encodes CASSESADQGEAFF.